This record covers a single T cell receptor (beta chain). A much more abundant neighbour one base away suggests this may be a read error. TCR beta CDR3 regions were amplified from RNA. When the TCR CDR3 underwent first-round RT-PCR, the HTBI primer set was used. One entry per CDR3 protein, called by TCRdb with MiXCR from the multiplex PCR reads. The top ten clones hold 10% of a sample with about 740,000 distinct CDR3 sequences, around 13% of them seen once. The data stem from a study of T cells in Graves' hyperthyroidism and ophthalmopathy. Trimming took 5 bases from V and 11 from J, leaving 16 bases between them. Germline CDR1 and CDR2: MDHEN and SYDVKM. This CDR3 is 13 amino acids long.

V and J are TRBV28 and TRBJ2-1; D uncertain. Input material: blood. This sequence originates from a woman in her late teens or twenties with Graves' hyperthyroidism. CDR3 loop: CASSPRTFNKQFF. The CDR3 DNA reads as TGTGCCAGCAGTCCCCGGACCTTTAATAAGCAGTTCTTC.